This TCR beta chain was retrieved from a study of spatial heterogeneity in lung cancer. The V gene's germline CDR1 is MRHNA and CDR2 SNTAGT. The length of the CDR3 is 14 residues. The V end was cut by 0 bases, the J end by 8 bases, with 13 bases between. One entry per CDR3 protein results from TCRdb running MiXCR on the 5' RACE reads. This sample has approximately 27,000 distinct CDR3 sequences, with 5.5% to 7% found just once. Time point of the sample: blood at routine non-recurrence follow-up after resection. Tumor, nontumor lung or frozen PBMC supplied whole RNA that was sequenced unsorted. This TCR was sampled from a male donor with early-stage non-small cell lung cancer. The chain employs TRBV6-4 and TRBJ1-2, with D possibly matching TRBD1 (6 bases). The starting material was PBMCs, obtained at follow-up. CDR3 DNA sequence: TGTGCCAGCAGTGACTCAGGGGGGTATCGAGGCTACACCTTC. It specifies CASSDSGGYRGYTF.